This T cell receptor beta chain was captured in a study of human CD4 T cells and Enterobacteriaceae. This CDR3 has 14 residues. The germline V gene encodes CDR1 MNHNS and CDR2 SASEGT. The V end lost 5 bases, the J end lost 4 bases, and 15 bases lay between the germline ends. The memory gate held CD4+ cells that were not CD45RA+CCR7+CD95- naive cells, over 95% pure. Sequencing was performed with immunoSEQ multiplex PCR; in TCRdb, only in-frame clones are kept and a portion is missing. The sample has some 30,000 clones, about 80% seen once. Sample: memory CD4+ T cells from blood. The V and J genes are TRBV6-1 and TRBJ2-7; perhaps TRBD1 as D (6 bases). This receptor was obtained from a human donor in good health. The CDR3 here is CASSSTLQGYEQYF. CDR3 nucleotide sequence: TGTGCCAGCAGTTCTACCTTGCAGGGGTACGAGCAGTACTTC.